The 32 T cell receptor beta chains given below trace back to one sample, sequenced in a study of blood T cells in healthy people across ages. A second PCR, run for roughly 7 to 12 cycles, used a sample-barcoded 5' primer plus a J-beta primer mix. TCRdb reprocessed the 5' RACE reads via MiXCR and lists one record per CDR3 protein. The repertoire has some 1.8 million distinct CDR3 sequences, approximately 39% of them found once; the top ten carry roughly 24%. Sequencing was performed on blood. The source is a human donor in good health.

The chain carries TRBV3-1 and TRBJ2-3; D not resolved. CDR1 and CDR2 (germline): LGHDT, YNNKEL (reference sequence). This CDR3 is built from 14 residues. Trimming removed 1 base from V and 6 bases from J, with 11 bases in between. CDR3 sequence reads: CASSQGRARDTQYF. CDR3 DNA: TGTGCCAGCAGCCAAGGGAGAGCCCGGGATACGCAGTATTTT.

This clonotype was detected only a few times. CDR3 nucleotide sequence: TGTGCCAGCAGTTACCCGGGACAGGTCTACGAGCAGTACTTC. Its protein is CASSYPGQVYEQYF. This chain connects TRBV6-2 or TRBV6-3 to TRBJ2-5, with 8 bases fitting TRBD1. The DNA end is a closer match to TRBJ2-7, so the J assignment may be wrong. The germline V gene encodes CDR1 MNHEY and CDR2 SVGEGT. CDR3 length: 14 amino acids.

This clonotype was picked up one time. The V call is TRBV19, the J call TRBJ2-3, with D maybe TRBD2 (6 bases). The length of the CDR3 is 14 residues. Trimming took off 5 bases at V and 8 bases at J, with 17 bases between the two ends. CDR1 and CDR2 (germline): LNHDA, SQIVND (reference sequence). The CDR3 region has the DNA TGTGCCAGTAGTCCTTCCGGGACTCCTACTACGCAGTATTTT. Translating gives CASSPSGTPTTQYF.

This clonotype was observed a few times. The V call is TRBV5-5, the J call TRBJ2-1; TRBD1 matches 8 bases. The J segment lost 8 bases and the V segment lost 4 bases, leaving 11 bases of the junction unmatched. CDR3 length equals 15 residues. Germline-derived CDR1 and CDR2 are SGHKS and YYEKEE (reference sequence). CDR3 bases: TGTGCCAGCAGCGCCACAGGGGGAAGGGGCGATGAGCAGTTCTTC. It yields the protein CASSATGGRGDEQFF.

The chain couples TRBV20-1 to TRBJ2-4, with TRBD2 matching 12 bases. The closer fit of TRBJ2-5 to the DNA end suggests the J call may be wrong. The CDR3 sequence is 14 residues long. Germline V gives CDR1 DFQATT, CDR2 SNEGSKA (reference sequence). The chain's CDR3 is CSVPSGGARETQYF. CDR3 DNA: TGCAGTGTACCTAGCGGGGGGGCGAGGGAGACCCAGTACTTC.

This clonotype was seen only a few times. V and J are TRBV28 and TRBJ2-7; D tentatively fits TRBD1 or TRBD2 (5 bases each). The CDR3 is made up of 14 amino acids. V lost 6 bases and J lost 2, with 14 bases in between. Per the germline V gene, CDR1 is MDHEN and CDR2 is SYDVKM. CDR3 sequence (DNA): TGTGCCAGCAGGGGGGTCAGCGCCCCCTACGAGCAGTACTTC. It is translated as CASRGVSAPYEQYF.

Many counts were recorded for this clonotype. The CDR3 bases are TGTGCCATCAGGGGGACAGGGGACAACTCAAAGGACTACGAGCAGTACTTC. It translates to CAIRGTGDNSKDYEQYF. The genes are TRBV10-3 and TRBJ2-7, with 10 bases matching TRBD1. The CDR3 extends over 17 amino acids. Germline-derived CDR1 and CDR2 are ENHRY and SYGVKD. Trimming cost V 6 bases and J 3 bases; bases outside gene matches: 14.

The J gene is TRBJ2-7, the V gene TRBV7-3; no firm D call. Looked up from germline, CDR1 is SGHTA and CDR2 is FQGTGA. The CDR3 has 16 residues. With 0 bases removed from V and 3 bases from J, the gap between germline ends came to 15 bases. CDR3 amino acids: CASSLTWSTPIYEQYF. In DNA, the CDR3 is TGTGCCAGCAGCTTAACGTGGAGTACACCGATCTACGAGCAGTACTTC. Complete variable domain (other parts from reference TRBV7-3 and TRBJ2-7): GAGVSQTPSNKVTEKGKYVELRCDPISGHTALYWYRQSLGQGPEFLIYFQGTGAADDSGLPNDRFFAVRPEGSVSTLKIQRTERGDSAVYLCASSLTWSTPIYEQYFGPGTRLTVT.

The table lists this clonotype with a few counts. The DNA of the CDR3 is TGTGCCACCAGCAGCCGGGACAGGGCGTATAGTGGGGCCAACGTCCTGACTTTC. Residues: CATSSRDRAYSGANVLTF. V and J are TRBV15 and TRBJ2-6; 9 nucleotides line up with TRBD1. CDR1 and CDR2 from the germline V gene are LNHNV and YYDKDF (reference sequence). With 3 bases clipped from V and 3 bases from J, the junction kept 9 bases outside the gene matches. The CDR3 is made up of 18 amino acids.

The CDR3 protein is CASSLGRVDGEQFF. Written as DNA, the CDR3 is TGTGCCAGCAGCTTGGGCAGGGTAGATGGTGAGCAGTTCTTC. This chain connects TRBV7-7 to TRBJ2-1; the D gene is possibly TRBD1 (5 bases). The germline V gene encodes CDR1 SSHAT and CDR2 FNYEAQ (reference sequence). The V end was cut by 3 bases, the J end by 9 bases, with 15 bases between. The CDR3 is 14 residues long.

For the CDR3, the DNA is TGTGCCAGCGTTCTAGCGGGGGGAGATACGCAGTATTTT. Translation gives CASVLAGGDTQYF. The genes are TRBV2 and TRBJ2-3, with TRBD2 matching 11 bases. Germline CDR1 SNHLY, CDR2 FYNNEI. Trimming cost V 8 bases and J 5 bases; bases outside gene matches: 3. This CDR3 region has 13 residues.

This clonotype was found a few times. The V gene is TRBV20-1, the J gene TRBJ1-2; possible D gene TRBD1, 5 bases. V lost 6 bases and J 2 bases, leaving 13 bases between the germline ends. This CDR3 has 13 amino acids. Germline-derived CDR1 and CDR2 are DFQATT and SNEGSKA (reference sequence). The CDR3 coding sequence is TGCAGTGCAGGCTCGCCAGGGAACTATGGCTACACCTTC. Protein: CSAGSPGNYGYTF.

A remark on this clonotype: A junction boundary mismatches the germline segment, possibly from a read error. The CDR3 spells CAGSLVALGNTEAFF. Written as DNA, the CDR3 is TGTGCCGGCAGCTTAGTGGCCCTGGGGAACACTGAAGCTTTCTTT. This chain links TRBV7-2 with TRBJ1-1; no definite D call. Germline CDR1 reads SGHTA; CDR2 reads FQGNSA. This CDR3 region has 15 residues.

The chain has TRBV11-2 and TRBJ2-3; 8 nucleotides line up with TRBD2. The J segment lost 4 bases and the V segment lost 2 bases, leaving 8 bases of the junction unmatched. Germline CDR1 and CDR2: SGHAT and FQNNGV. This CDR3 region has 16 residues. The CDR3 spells CASSLTTTSAADTQYF. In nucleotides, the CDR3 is TGTGCCAGCAGCTTAACCACGACTAGCGCGGCAGATACGCAGTATTTT.

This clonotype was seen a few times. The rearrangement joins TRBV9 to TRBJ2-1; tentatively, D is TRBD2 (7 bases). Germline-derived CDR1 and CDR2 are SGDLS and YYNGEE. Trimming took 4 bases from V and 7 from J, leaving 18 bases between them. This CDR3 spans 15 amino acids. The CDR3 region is CASSPWGGRSNEQFF. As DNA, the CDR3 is TGTGCCAGCAGCCCCTGGGGGGGCAGGTCTAATGAGCAGTTCTTC.

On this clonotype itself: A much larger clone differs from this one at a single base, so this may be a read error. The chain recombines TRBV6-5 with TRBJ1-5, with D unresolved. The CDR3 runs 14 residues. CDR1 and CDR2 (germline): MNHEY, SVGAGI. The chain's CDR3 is CASSYLGGGQPRHF. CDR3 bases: TGTGCCAGCAGTTACTTGGGAGGTGGCCAGCCCCGGCATTTT.

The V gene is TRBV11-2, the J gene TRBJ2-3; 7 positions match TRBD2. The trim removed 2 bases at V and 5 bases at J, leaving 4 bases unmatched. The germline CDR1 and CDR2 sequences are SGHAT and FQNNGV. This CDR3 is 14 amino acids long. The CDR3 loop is CASSLWSGEDTQYF. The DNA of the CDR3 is TGTGCCAGCAGCTTATGGAGCGGGGAAGATACGCAGTATTTT.

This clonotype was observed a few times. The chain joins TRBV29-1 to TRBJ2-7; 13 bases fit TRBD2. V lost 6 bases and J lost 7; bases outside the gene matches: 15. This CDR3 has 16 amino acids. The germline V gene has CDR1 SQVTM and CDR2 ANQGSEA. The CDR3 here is CSVSTSGGPNYVEQYF. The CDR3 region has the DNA TGCAGCGTGTCGACTAGCGGGGGGCCAAATTACGTGGAGCAGTACTTC.

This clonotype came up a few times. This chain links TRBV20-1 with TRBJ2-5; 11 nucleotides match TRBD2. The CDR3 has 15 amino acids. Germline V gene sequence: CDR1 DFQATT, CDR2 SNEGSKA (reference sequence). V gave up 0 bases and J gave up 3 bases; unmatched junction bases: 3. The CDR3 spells CSARDPSGGKETQYF. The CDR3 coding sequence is TGCAGTGCTAGAGATCCTAGCGGGGGGAAAGAGACCCAGTACTTC.

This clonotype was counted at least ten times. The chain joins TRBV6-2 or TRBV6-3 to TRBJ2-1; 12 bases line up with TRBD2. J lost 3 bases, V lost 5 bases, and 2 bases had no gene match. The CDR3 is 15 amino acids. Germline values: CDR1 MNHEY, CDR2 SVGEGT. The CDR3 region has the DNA TGTGCCAGCAGTGAGACTAGCGGGGGCTACAATGAGCAGTTCTTC. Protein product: CASSETSGGYNEQFF.

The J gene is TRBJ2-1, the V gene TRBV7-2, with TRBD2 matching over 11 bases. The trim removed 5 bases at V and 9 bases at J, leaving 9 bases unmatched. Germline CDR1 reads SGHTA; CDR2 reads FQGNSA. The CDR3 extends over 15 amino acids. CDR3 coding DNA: TGTGCCAGCAGCCCCCGACTAGCGGGGAGGATTGAGCAGTTCTTC. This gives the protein CASSPRLAGRIEQFF.

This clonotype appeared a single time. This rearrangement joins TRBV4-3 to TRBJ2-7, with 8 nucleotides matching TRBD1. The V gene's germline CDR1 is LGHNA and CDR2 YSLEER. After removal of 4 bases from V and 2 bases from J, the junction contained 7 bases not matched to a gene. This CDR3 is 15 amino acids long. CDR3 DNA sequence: TGCGCCAGCAGCCTCTCACAGGGGGTTGCCTACGAGCAGTACTTC. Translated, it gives CASSLSQGVAYEQYF.

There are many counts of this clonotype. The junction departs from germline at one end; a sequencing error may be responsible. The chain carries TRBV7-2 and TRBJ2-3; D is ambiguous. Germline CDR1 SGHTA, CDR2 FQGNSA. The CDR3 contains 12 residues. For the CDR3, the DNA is TGTGCCAGCAGTTTAGTCGTAGATACGCAGTATTTT. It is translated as CASSLVVDTQYF.

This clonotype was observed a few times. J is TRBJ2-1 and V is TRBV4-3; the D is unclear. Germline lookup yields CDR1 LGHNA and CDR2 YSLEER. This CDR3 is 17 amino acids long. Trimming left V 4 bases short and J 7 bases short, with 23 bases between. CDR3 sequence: CASSLALSRPPANEQFF. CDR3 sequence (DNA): TGCGCCAGCAGCCTGGCGCTATCCAGGCCCCCCGCTAATGAGCAGTTCTTC.

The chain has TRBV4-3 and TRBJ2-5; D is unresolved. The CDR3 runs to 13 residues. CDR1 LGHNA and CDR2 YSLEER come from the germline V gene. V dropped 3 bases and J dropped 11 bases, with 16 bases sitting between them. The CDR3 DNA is TGCGCCAGCAGCCACGGAGAGGCATATGAGCAGTACTTC. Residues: CASSHGEAYEQYF.

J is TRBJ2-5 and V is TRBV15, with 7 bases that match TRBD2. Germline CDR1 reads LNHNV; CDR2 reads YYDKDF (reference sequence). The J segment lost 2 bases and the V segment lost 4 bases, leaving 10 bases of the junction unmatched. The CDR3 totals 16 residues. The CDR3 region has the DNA TGTGCCACCAGCAAGAGCGGGACTCTACGACAAGAGACCCAGTACTTC. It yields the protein CATSKSGTLRQETQYF.

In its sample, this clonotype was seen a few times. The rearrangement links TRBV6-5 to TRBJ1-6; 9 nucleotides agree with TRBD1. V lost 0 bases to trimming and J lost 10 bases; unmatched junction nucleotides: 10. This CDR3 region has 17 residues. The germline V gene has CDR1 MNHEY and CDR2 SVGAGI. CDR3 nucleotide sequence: TGTGCCAGCAGTTACTCGGGGACAGGGATCGGGTGGTCACCCCTCCACTTT. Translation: CASSYSGTGIGWSPLHF.

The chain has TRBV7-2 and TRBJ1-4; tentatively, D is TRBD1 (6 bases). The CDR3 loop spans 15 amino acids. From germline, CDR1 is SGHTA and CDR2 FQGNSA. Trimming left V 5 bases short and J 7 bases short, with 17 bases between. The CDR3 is CASSLGGGWSEKLFF. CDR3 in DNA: TGTGCCAGCAGCCTAGGGGGGGGCTGGAGTGAAAAACTGTTTTTT.

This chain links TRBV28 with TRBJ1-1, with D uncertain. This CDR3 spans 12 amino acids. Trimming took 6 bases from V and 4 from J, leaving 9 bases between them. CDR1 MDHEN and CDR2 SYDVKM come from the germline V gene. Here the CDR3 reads CASRLGVTEAFF. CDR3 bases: TGTGCCAGCAGACTCGGAGTCACTGAAGCTTTCTTT.

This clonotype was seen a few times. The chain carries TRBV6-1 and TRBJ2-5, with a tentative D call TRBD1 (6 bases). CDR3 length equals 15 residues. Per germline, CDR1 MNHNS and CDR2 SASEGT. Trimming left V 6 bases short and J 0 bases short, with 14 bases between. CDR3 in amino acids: CASRAATGYQETQYF. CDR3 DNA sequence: TGTGCCAGCAGGGCGGCGACAGGTTACCAAGAGACCCAGTACTTC.

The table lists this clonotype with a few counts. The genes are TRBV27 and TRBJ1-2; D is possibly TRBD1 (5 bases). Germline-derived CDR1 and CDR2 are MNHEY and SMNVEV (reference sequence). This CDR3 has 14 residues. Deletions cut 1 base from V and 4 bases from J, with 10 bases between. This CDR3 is CASSLYGGPYGYTF. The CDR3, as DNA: TGTGCCAGCAGTTTATATGGGGGACCCTATGGCTACACCTTC.

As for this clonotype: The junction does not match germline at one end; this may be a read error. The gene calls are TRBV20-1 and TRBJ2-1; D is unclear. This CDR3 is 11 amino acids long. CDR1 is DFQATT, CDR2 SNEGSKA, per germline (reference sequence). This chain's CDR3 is CGAWVNNEQFF. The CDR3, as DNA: TGCGGTGCTTGGGTCAATAATGAGCAGTTCTTC.